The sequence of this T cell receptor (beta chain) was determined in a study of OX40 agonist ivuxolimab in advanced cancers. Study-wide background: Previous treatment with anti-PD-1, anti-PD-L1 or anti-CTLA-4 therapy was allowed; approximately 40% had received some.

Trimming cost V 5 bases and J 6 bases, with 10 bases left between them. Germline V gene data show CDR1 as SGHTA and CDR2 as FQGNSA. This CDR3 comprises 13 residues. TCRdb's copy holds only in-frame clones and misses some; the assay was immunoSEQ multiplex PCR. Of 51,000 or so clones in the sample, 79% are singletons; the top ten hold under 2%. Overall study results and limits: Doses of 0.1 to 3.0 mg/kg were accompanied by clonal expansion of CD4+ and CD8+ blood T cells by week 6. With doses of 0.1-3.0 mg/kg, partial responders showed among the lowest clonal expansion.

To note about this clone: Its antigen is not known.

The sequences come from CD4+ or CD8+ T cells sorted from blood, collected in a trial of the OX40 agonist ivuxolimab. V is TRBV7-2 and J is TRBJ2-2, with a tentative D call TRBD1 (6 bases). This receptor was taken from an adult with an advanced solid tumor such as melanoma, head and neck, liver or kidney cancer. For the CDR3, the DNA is TGTGCCAGCAGCGACCGACAGGCCGGGGAGCTGTTTTTT. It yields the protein CASSDRQAGELFF.